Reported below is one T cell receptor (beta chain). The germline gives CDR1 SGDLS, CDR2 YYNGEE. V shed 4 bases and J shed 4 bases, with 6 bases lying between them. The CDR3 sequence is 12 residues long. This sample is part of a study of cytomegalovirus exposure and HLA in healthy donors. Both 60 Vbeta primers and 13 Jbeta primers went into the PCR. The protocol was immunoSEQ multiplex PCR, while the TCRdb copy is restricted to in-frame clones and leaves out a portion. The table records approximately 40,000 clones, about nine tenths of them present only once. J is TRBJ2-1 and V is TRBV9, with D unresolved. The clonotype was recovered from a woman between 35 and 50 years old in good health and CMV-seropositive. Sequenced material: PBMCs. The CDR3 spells CASSPNYNEQFF. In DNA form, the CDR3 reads TGTGCCAGCAGCCCCAATTACAATGAGCAGTTCTTC.